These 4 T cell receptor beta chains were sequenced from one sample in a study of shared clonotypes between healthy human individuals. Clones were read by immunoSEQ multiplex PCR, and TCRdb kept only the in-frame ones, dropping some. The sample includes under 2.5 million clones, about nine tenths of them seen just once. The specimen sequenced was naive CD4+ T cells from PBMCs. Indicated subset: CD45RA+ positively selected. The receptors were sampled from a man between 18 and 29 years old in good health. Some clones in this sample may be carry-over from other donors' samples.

In DNA form, the CDR3 reads TGCAGCGCCCAGGGACGGCTAAGCTCCTACGAGCAGTACTTC. Translation: CSAQGRLSSYEQYF. The chain employs TRBV29-1 and TRBJ2-7; the D call may be TRBD1 or TRBD2 (5 bases each). Germline CDR1 and CDR2: SQVTM and ANQGSEA. The CDR3 length is 14 residues. Trimming shortened V by 7 bases and J by 0 bases, and 16 bases separated the two germline ends.

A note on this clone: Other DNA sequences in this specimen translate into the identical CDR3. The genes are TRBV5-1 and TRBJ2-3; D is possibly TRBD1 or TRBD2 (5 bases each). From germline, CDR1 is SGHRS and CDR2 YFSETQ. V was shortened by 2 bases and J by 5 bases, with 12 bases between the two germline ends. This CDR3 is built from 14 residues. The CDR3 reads CASSLTGRGDTQYF. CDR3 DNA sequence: TGCGCCAGCAGCTTAACGGGAAGGGGAGATACGCAGTATTTT. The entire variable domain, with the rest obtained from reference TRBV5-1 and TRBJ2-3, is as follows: KAGVTQTPRYLIKTRGQQVTLSCSPISGHRSVSWYQQTPGQGLQFLFEYFSETQRNKGNFPGRFSGRQFSNSRSEMNVSTLELGDSALYLCASSLTGRGDTQYFGPGTRLTVL.

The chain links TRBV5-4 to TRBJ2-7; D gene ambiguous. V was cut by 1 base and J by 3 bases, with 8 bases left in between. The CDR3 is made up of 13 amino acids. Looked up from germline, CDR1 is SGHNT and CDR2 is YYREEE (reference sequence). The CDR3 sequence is CASSLPGNYEQYF. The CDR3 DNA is TGTGCCAGCAGCTTGCCAGGAAACTACGAGCAGTACTTC.

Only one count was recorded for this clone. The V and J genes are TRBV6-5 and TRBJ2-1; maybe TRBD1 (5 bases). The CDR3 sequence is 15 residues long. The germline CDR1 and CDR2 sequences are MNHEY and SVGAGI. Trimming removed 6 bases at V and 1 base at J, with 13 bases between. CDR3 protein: CASSSQGPSYNEQFF. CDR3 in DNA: TGTGCCAGCAGCTCGCAGGGCCCGTCCTACAATGAGCAGTTCTTC.